This TCR beta chain was sequenced for a study of blood T cell repertoires in COVID-19. Study context: Samples taken during acute and convalescent COVID-19 were collected in the United States, Italy and Spain. From T cells, B-cell-depleted T cells, or PBMCs came the material, which was cDNA or gDNA.

This CDR3 has 13 amino acids. Germline V lookup: CDR1 MDHEN, CDR2 SYDVKM. V was trimmed by 4 bases and J by 2 bases, leaving 8 bases between them. In the study's own analysis: Using reference gene primer amplification, nucleated cell counts were estimated. The assay was immunoSEQ multiplex PCR, and TCRdb's table has in-frame clones only and misses some. Clonal size and the V and J genes are those of that table, whereas D and trimming came from the DNA. The sample comprises roughly 250,000 clones, approximately 79% of which are singletons, and about 4% rests with the top ten. Sequenced: peripheral blood. The rearrangement uses TRBV28 and TRBJ1-1; D uncertain. This sequence originates from a middle-aged woman with active or convalescent COVID-19. The CDR3 sequence is CASSYLGNTEAFF. The CDR3 DNA reads as TGTGCCAGCAGTTATCTAGGAAACACTGAAGCTTTCTTT.